A selection of T cell receptor beta chains follows, all from one sample in a study of molecular identifiers for immune sequencing clone quantification. TCRdb recomputed calls from the PCR reads with MiXCR, one row per CDR3 protein. The sample shows roughly 630,000 distinct CDR3 sequences, about 25% of them seen only once. The material sequenced was naive CD8+ T cells from blood, with Jurkat cell RNA spiked in. These receptors came from a human donor in good health. Some libraries in this study had Jurkat cell RNA spiked in. Each CDR3 is given with its conserved first and last residue. Each record gives: J gene, D gene, clone size, V gene, CDR3 DNA, CDR3 protein. The D gene is left open where the match is weak. Rows may omit the clone size; those that give it use once, few, many or a size class.

j_call: TRBJ2-5
d_call: .
clone_size: .
v_call: TRBV6-2/TRBV6-3
cdr3_nt: TGTGCCAGCAGTTCGGGCGAGGGCCAAGAGACCCAGTACTTC
cdr3_aa: CASSSGEGQETQYF

j_call: TRBJ1-5
d_call: TRBD1
clone_size: many
v_call: TRBV6-1
cdr3_nt: TGTGCCAGCAGGGGACAGGGGGCATTTAGCAATCAGCCCCAGCATTTT
cdr3_aa: CASRGQGAFSNQPQHF

j_call: TRBJ2-7
d_call: TRBD1
clone_size: .
v_call: TRBV27
cdr3_nt: TGTGCCAGCAGACAACAGGGGGCATACGAGCAGTACTTC
cdr3_aa: CASRQQGAYEQYF

j_call: TRBJ1-1
d_call: .
clone_size: few
v_call: TRBV3-1
cdr3_nt: TGTGCCAGCAGCCGCTACTTAAATCTGGGGGCAGAGGGGAACACTGAAGCTTTCTTT
cdr3_aa: CASSRYLNLGAEGNTEAFF

j_call: TRBJ1-1
d_call: .
clone_size: .
v_call: TRBV6-5
cdr3_nt: TGTGCCAGCAGTTACAGGGTCGGGGAGAACACTGAAGCTTTCTTT
cdr3_aa: CASSYRVGENTEAFF

j_call: TRBJ2-1
d_call: TRBD2
clone_size: .
v_call: TRBV24-1
cdr3_nt: TGTGCCACCGACTTAGCGGGATCCTCCTACAATGAGCAGTTCTTC
cdr3_aa: CATDLAGSSYNEQFF

j_call: TRBJ2-3
d_call: .
clone_size: few
v_call: TRBV27
cdr3_nt: TGTGCCAGCAGTTCCCGCCGGGTCGACAACACCACTAGCACAGATACGCAGTATTTT
cdr3_aa: CASSSRRVDNTTSTDTQYF

j_call: TRBJ2-7
d_call: .
clone_size: .
v_call: TRBV12-5
cdr3_nt: TGTGCTAGTGGTTCCGAGGGTGCTATCGAGCAGTACTTC
cdr3_aa: CASGSEGAIEQYF

j_call: TRBJ2-2
d_call: TRBD2
clone_size: .
v_call: TRBV7-9
cdr3_nt: TGTGCCAGCAGCTTAGAAGGCGGGAGCCTCACCGGGGAGCTGTTTTTT
cdr3_aa: CASSLEGGSLTGELFF

j_call: TRBJ1-5
d_call: .
clone_size: .
v_call: TRBV19
cdr3_nt: TGTGCCAGTAGCGTCGGACACAATAGCAATCAGCCCCAGCATTTT
cdr3_aa: CASSVGHNSNQPQHF

j_call: TRBJ1-5
d_call: .
clone_size: few
v_call: TRBV7-6
cdr3_nt: TGTGCCAGCTGCGCCCGGATACCGGTTAAGCAGAATAGCAATCAGCCCCAGCATTTT
cdr3_aa: CASCARIPVKQNSNQPQHF

j_call: TRBJ2-3
d_call: TRBD2
clone_size: .
v_call: TRBV7-2
cdr3_nt: TGTGCCAGCAGCTTATGGGGGGGGGATACGCAGTATTTT
cdr3_aa: CASSLWGGDTQYF

j_call: TRBJ1-6
d_call: .
clone_size: many
v_call: TRBV27
cdr3_nt: TGTGCCAGCAGTTTTAGGGTACAGGGAGTTTCGCCCCTCCACTTT
cdr3_aa: CASSFRVQGVSPLHF

j_call: TRBJ2-3
d_call: .
clone_size: many
v_call: TRBV10-3
cdr3_nt: TGTGCCATCGGAGAGGGGGCAGATACGCAGTATTTT
cdr3_aa: CAIGEGADTQYF

j_call: TRBJ1-5
d_call: .
clone_size: many
v_call: TRBV20-1
cdr3_nt: TGCAGTGCTAGAGATTTTACTTCTCAGCCCCAGCATTTT
cdr3_aa: CSARDFTSQPQHF

j_call: TRBJ2-3
d_call: TRBD2
clone_size: .
v_call: TRBV7-3
cdr3_nt: TGTGCCAGCAGCTTTAGCGGGTCGCCAGATACGCAGTATTTT
cdr3_aa: CASSFSGSPDTQYF

j_call: TRBJ2-7
d_call: .
clone_size: .
v_call: TRBV4-2
cdr3_nt: TGTGCCAGCAGCGGGATCGGACGGGCCTACGAGCAGAACTTC
cdr3_aa: CASSGIGRAYEQNF

j_call: TRBJ2-5
d_call: TRBD1
clone_size: .
v_call: TRBV12-3/TRBV12-4
cdr3_nt: TGTGCCAGCCGGGAGGACAGGGGGGTAGGAGAGACCCAGTACTTC
cdr3_aa: CASREDRGVGETQYF

j_call: TRBJ1-3
d_call: TRBD1
clone_size: few
v_call: TRBV29-1
cdr3_nt: TGCAGCGTTGATTCGGGACAGGGTCCTTCTGGAAACACCATATATTTT
cdr3_aa: CSVDSGQGPSGNTIYF

j_call: TRBJ2-7
d_call: TRBD2
clone_size: few
v_call: TRBV9
cdr3_nt: TGTGCCAGCAGCGTCGACCCCCTAGCGGGGGGGCCCAACGAGCAGTACTTC
cdr3_aa: CASSVDPLAGGPNEQYF

j_call: TRBJ2-3
d_call: .
clone_size: many
v_call: TRBV10-2
cdr3_nt: TGCGCCACCGTAAGCAGGGGGGCCGAGTGGCGGACAGATACGCAGTATTTT
cdr3_aa: CATVSRGAEWRTDTQYF

j_call: TRBJ2-3
d_call: .
clone_size: many
v_call: TRBV19
cdr3_nt: TGTGCCAGTAGGATAAACGGACGGAGCACAGATACGCAGTATTTT
cdr3_aa: CASRINGRSTDTQYF

j_call: TRBJ2-1
d_call: TRBD2
clone_size: .
v_call: TRBV4-1
cdr3_nt: TGCGCCAGCAGCCCTAAGAGCGGGGGACAAGTACCCTCCTACAATGAGCAGTTCTTC
cdr3_aa: CASSPKSGGQVPSYNEQFF

j_call: TRBJ1-1
d_call: .
clone_size: many
v_call: TRBV9
cdr3_nt: TGTGCCAGCAGCAGGTGGGGAGGAGAAGACACTGAAGCTTTCTTT
cdr3_aa: CASSRWGGEDTEAFF

j_call: TRBJ2-3
d_call: TRBD2
clone_size: many
v_call: TRBV20-1
cdr3_nt: TGCAGTGCCGATGGACTAGCGGGGACAGATACGCAGTATTTT
cdr3_aa: CSADGLAGTDTQYF

j_call: TRBJ2-1
d_call: TRBD2
clone_size: few
v_call: TRBV25-1
cdr3_nt: TGTGCCAGCAGTGAAGTCGGACTAGCGGGGCTTATAAGCTCCTACAATGAGCAGTTCTTC
cdr3_aa: CASSEVGLAGLISSYNEQFF

j_call: TRBJ1-6
d_call: TRBD1
clone_size: many
v_call: TRBV19
cdr3_nt: TGTGCCAGTATTCCAGGGGGGAGCTCCTATAATTCACCCCTCCACTTT
cdr3_aa: CASIPGGSSYNSPLHF

j_call: TRBJ2-2
d_call: TRBD1
clone_size: .
v_call: TRBV12-3/TRBV12-4
cdr3_nt: TGTGCCAGCAGTTTAGCTGACAGGGTGGGCACCGGGGAGCTGTTTTTT
cdr3_aa: CASSLADRVGTGELFF

j_call: TRBJ2-7
d_call: .
clone_size: many
v_call: TRBV6-2/TRBV6-3
cdr3_nt: TGTGCCAGCAGACACTATGGCAGTTCGGGGAACTACGAGCAGTACTTC
cdr3_aa: CASRHYGSSGNYEQYF

j_call: TRBJ2-7
d_call: .
clone_size: many
v_call: TRBV27
cdr3_nt: TGTGCCAGCAGCTTGTGGGGGAGCTCCTACGAGCAGTACTTC
cdr3_aa: CASSLWGSSYEQYF

j_call: TRBJ2-5
d_call: TRBD1
clone_size: few
v_call: TRBV6-5
cdr3_nt: TGTGCCAGCAGTTATCTTGGGGGAAGGGGGCAGACCCAGTACTTC
cdr3_aa: CASSYLGGRGQTQYF

j_call: TRBJ2-3
d_call: TRBD1
clone_size: .
v_call: TRBV14
cdr3_nt: TGTGCCAGCAGCATCGGGACAGGGATCGCAGATACGCAGTATTTT
cdr3_aa: CASSIGTGIADTQYF

j_call: TRBJ1-5
d_call: .
clone_size: .
v_call: TRBV28
cdr3_nt: TGTGCCAGCAGTCCCTTTCGGAGGGGGTACAATCAGCCCCAGCATTTT
cdr3_aa: CASSPFRRGYNQPQHF

j_call: TRBJ2-1
d_call: TRBD2
clone_size: .
v_call: TRBV11-2
cdr3_nt: TGTGCCAGCAGCGGGACTAGCGGGAGTGATGAGCAGTTCTTC
cdr3_aa: CASSGTSGSDEQFF

j_call: TRBJ1-2
d_call: .
clone_size: many
v_call: TRBV10-2
cdr3_nt: TGCGCCAGCACCCGAGAGGACACTAACTATGGCTACACCTTC
cdr3_aa: CASTREDTNYGYTF

j_call: TRBJ1-1
d_call: TRBD1
clone_size: .
v_call: TRBV10-2
cdr3_nt: TGCGCCAGCAGCCTCGGACAGGGCGAGGTATATAACACTGAAGCTTTCTTT
cdr3_aa: CASSLGQGEVYNTEAFF

j_call: TRBJ1-1
d_call: .
clone_size: few
v_call: TRBV6-1
cdr3_nt: TGTGCCAGCAGTGACTTGGCAGGCGAAACTTTT
cdr3_aa: CASSDLAGETF

j_call: TRBJ2-3
d_call: .
clone_size: many
v_call: TRBV7-6
cdr3_nt: TGTGCCAGCAGCTTAGCCGGTGTACGGGGCACAGATACGCAGTATTTT
cdr3_aa: CASSLAGVRGTDTQYF

j_call: TRBJ1-4
d_call: .
clone_size: .
v_call: TRBV3-1
cdr3_nt: TGTGCCAGCAGCCAAGACGCGTACAGAAGTGCAACTAATGAAAAACTGTTTTTT
cdr3_aa: CASSQDAYRSATNEKLFF

j_call: TRBJ1-4
d_call: .
clone_size: many
v_call: TRBV5-1
cdr3_nt: TGCGCCAGCAGCTTGGAGCCATATAGCACTAATGAAAAACTGTTTTTT
cdr3_aa: CASSLEPYSTNEKLFF

j_call: TRBJ2-5
d_call: .
clone_size: .
v_call: TRBV4-1
cdr3_nt: TGCGCCAGCAGCCAAGGGAACGGAGTGGGCACCCAGTACTTC
cdr3_aa: CASSQGNGVGTQYF

j_call: TRBJ2-1
d_call: .
clone_size: few
v_call: TRBV18
cdr3_nt: TGTGCCAGCTCACCAGCCCGGGGGACCTACAATGAGCAGTTCTTC
cdr3_aa: CASSPARGTYNEQFF

j_call: TRBJ2-5
d_call: TRBD1
clone_size: few
v_call: TRBV10-2
cdr3_nt: TGCGCCAACATTCCCGGGGACAGGGCAGCCCAAGAGACCCAGTACTTC
cdr3_aa: CANIPGDRAAQETQYF

j_call: TRBJ2-3
d_call: .
clone_size: many
v_call: TRBV7-9
cdr3_nt: TGTGCCAGCAGCTTCGAGCGGAGCACAGATACGCAGTATTTT
cdr3_aa: CASSFERSTDTQYF